This T cell receptor beta chain derives from a study of human T cells and chemical hapten exposure. General study results and limits: With regard to DPC sensitization, TCRs above 1 in 1000 frequency did not change.

CDR3 length: 13 amino acids. The germline V gene has CDR1 SGHRS and CDR2 YFSETQ. Trimming left V 7 bases short and J 7 bases short, with 15 bases between. This clonotype was counted many times. Antigen: not known. Regarding time point: healthy volunteer bleed at 2 weeks. From whole blood left unfractionated, total RNA was extracted. TCRdb reprocessed the RACE reads with MiXCR, giving one entry per CDR3 protein. The table has over 85,000 distinct CDR3 sequences, approximately 10% seen once. Input material: whole blood. The V call is TRBV5-1, the J call TRBJ2-4; tentative D call: TRBD1 (7 bases). This sequence originates from a female donor in good health. Some clones in this sample may be carry-over from other donors' samples. Here the CDR3 reads CASCEAGGNIQYF. The DNA of the CDR3 is TGCGCCAGCTGTGAGGCAGGGGGGAACATTCAGTACTTC.